These 2 T cell receptor beta chains share one sample of origin, sequenced in a study of blood T cell repertoires in COVID-19. Sequenced by immunoSEQ multiplex PCR; TCRdb stores in-frame clones only, minus some. This sample yields about 170,000 clones, of which around 80% are seen a single time; around a fifth belongs to the top ten. Sequencing was carried out using peripheral blood. Receptors originate from a woman in her 70s who had recovered from COVID-19.

This clone has a handful of counts. The rearrangement uses TRBV28 and TRBJ2-1; a weak D match, TRBD2 (5 bases). The V end was cut by 5 bases, the J end by 7 bases, with 12 bases between. Germline lookup yields CDR1 MDHEN and CDR2 SYDVKM. This CDR3 has 13 amino acids. The CDR3 spells CASSLLALNEQFF. For the CDR3, the DNA is TGTGCCAGCAGTCTCCTAGCTTTAAATGAGCAGTTCTTC.

This clone was seen at least ten times. The V call is TRBV4-2, the J call TRBJ2-7, with 7 bases fitting TRBD1. CDR1 and CDR2 from the germline V gene are LGHNA and YNFKEQ. The CDR3 is 13 amino acids. The V segment lost 4 bases and the J segment 4 bases; nucleotides outside the gene matches: 4. CDR3 region: CASSPPQGYEQYF. The CDR3 region has the DNA TGTGCCAGCAGCCCCCCACAGGGGTACGAGCAGTACTTC.